This T cell receptor (beta chain) was observed in a study of T cell repertoires in cytomegalovirus infection. The overall study: Carrying CMV and the relevant HLA type showed in public TCR beta signatures. Overall study results and limits: Carriage of CMV together with the relevant HLA was identifiable through cumulative public TCR beta family frequency.

This clonotype came up many times. Its matching antigen is unknown. Relative to the germline gene, one junction end is altered; a read error may explain this. The CDR3 spans 14 residues. Germline-derived CDR1 and CDR2 are MNHNY and SVGAGI (reference sequence). Via MiXCR, TCRdb re-called the reads, giving one row per CDR3 protein. This table holds some 300,000 distinct CDR3 sequences, around 10% found once. This sequence was found in a human donor in good health (CMV status not recorded). Some clones in this sample may be carry-over from other donors' samples. Material: PBMCs. V is TRBV6-6 and J is TRBJ2-6; no definite D call. The DNA of the CDR3 is TGTGCCAGCAGTTACAGAACTGGTGCCAACGTCCTGACTTTC. It specifies CASSYRTGANVLTF.